The clone carrying this T cell receptor beta chain was counted only a few times. Its specificity is unknown. TCRdb independently ran MiXCR on the 5' RACE reads; one entry per CDR3 protein. The table lists 1,800,000 or so distinct CDR3 sequences, less than 40% of them singletons. Healthy Caucasians, and only they, were the donors. This record belongs to a study of identical twins. Whole-study results and caveats: The models systematically underestimated how much out-of-frame TCR alpha was shared in monozygotic twins. In cord blood, abundant beta clonotypes had fewer insertions; memory showed no trend. Invariant MAIT and iNKT cells are populations that could partly confound zero-insertion analyses.

Trimming left V 6 bases short and J 4 bases short, with 24 bases between. The CDR3 runs 17 residues. Sequenced input: cord blood. The source of this sequence is a newborn girl in good health. The chain has TRBV12-3 or TRBV12-4 and TRBJ1-1, with unresolved D. The CDR3 protein is CASRLTGLFGLTTEAFF. As DNA, the CDR3 is TGTGCCAGCAGACTGACTGGGCTGTTCGGCTTGACCACTGAAGCTTTCTTT.